The 17 T cell receptor beta chains listed next were all sequenced from one sample in a study of blood T cell repertoires in COVID-19. TCRdb's copy holds only in-frame clones and misses some; the assay was immunoSEQ multiplex PCR. The profile shows about 68,000 clones, roughly 89% of them singletons. The sequenced sample was peripheral blood. The receptors originated from a man aged 45-60 years with active COVID-19.

The chain uses TRBV11-2 and TRBJ2-1; no firm D call. The CDR3 consists of 19 residues. CDR1 is SGHAT and CDR2 is FQNNGV in the germline V gene. Trimming took 4 bases from V and 6 from J, leaving 28 bases between them. The CDR3 is CASSSSPPTFSRVGNEQFF. The DNA of the CDR3 is TGTGCCAGCAGCTCTTCCCCACCTACGTTCTCCCGGGTAGGCAATGAGCAGTTCTTC.

This clone was counted once. This chain connects TRBV7-9 to TRBJ2-5; 10 nucleotides match TRBD2. CDR1 is SEHNR, CDR2 FQNEAQ, per germline (reference sequence). Germline trimming cut 2 bases from V and 5 bases from J; bases unmatched to any gene: 8. The CDR3 totals 16 residues. The CDR3 loop is CASSLRASGGLETQYF. The CDR3, as DNA: TGTGCCAGCAGCTTAAGGGCTAGCGGGGGCTTGGAGACCCAGTACTTC.

The rearrangement links TRBV13 to TRBJ1-5, with a tentative D call TRBD1 (6 bases). The germline CDR1 and CDR2 sequences are PRHDT and FYEKMQ (reference sequence). The CDR3 has 15 residues. Trimming left V 0 bases short and J 6 bases short, with 12 bases between. The CDR3 spells CASSLGQGDGQPQHF. Written as DNA, the CDR3 is TGTGCCAGCAGCTTAGGACAGGGTGATGGTCAGCCCCAGCATTTT. Supplemented by reference TRBV13 and TRBJ1-5, the full variable domain reads AAGVIQSPRHLIKEKRETATLKCYPIPRHDTVYWYQQGPGQDPQFLISFYEKMQSDKGSIPDRFSAQQFSDYHSELNMSSLELGDSALYFCASSLGQGDGQPQHFGDGTRLSIL.

The chain employs TRBV5-1 and TRBJ1-4; D is perhaps TRBD1 (5 bases). Looked up from germline, CDR1 is SGHRS and CDR2 is YFSETQ. The CDR3 is 15 amino acids. Deletions cut 0 bases from V and 7 bases from J, with 13 bases between. The CDR3 nucleotides read TGCGCCAGCAGCTTGGGGGTCAGGGCCCTTGAAAAACTGTTTTTT. This sequence encodes CASSLGVRALEKLFF.

This clone rates as medium-sized. The chain uses TRBV6-1 and TRBJ2-7, with 14 bases matching TRBD2. The germline V gene has CDR1 MNHNS and CDR2 SASEGT. Trimming cost V 2 bases and J 3 bases; bases outside gene matches: 3. The CDR3 runs to 16 residues. The CDR3: CASSEQGTSGGYEQYF. Here the CDR3 DNA reads TGTGCCAGCAGTGAACAGGGGACTAGCGGGGGCTACGAGCAGTACTTC.

The chain recombines TRBV10-2 with TRBJ2-1; D remains unclear. V lost 6 bases to trimming and J lost 0 bases, with 12 bases between them. From germline, CDR1 is WSHSY and CDR2 SAAADI. There are 15 residues in the CDR3. The CDR3 region has the DNA TGCGCCAGCAGCTCCATTTCTAGCTCCTACAATGAGCAGTTCTTC. This encodes CASSSISSSYNEQFF.

V is TRBV13 and J is TRBJ2-5, with 13 bases that match TRBD2. V lost 5 bases to trimming and J lost 4 bases; unmatched junction nucleotides: 4. The CDR3 totals 15 residues. CDR1 PRHDT and CDR2 FYEKMQ come from the germline V gene (reference sequence). This CDR3 is CASSTSGGAVETQYF. CDR3 nucleotide sequence: TGTGCCAGCAGCACTAGCGGGGGGGCCGTAGAGACCCAGTACTTC.

V gene TRBV11-3 combines with J gene TRBJ2-3, with D tentatively TRBD2 (6 bases). Trimming removed 1 base from V and 3 bases from J, with 11 bases in between. Germline loops: CDR1 SGHNT, CDR2 YENEEA. This CDR3 contains 15 residues. The CDR3 sequence: CASSLGAGGTDTQYF. CDR3 DNA sequence: TGTGCCAGCAGCTTAGGGGCAGGAGGGACAGATACGCAGTATTTT.

V gene TRBV5-4 combines with J gene TRBJ1-2, with 9 bases matching TRBD1. Trimming at V came to 4 bases and at J to 7 bases, leaving 8 bases not matched to a gene. From germline, CDR1 is SGHNT and CDR2 YYREEE (reference sequence). The CDR3 covers 14 residues. In DNA form, the CDR3 reads TGTGCCAGCAGCCAAGACAGGGGGGCATTTGGCTACACCTTC. Protein product: CASSQDRGAFGYTF.

The chain employs TRBV27 and TRBJ2-1; TRBD2 matches at 8 bases. This CDR3 is 15 amino acids long. Germline CDR1 is MNHEY and CDR2 is SMNVEV (reference sequence). Trimming took 5 bases from V and 9 from J; bases not matched to a gene: 12. The CDR3 region has the DNA TGTGCCAGCAGTCCCCCCGGGGTTCGGGGGGGTGAGCAGTTCTTC. This codes for CASSPPGVRGGEQFF.

The chain recombines TRBV7-9 with TRBJ1-1; 7 bases fit TRBD1. Germline CDR1 is SEHNR and CDR2 is FQNEAQ (reference sequence). The V and J ends lost 3 bases and 10 bases, in that order; junction bases with no gene match: 14. The CDR3 sequence is 15 residues long. In DNA, the CDR3 is TGTGCCAGCAGCTTGGGAGCCGAGGGGGCCCTTGCAGCTTTCTTT. Encoded protein: CASSLGAEGALAAFF.

V is TRBV13 and J is TRBJ2-3; unclear D gene. The germline CDR1 and CDR2 sequences are PRHDT and FYEKMQ (reference sequence). The CDR3 contains 13 residues. V gave up 0 bases and J gave up 1 base, with 2 bases separating them. This CDR3 is CASSLGGTDTQYF. CDR3 DNA: TGTGCCAGCAGCTTAGGCGGCACAGATACGCAGTATTTT. Supplemented by reference TRBV13 and TRBJ2-3, the full variable domain reads AAGVIQSPRHLIKEKRETATLKCYPIPRHDTVYWYQQGPGQDPQFLISFYEKMQSDKGSIPDRFSAQQFSDYHSELNMSSLELGDSALYFCASSLGGTDTQYFGPGTRLTVL.

The chain has TRBV25-1 and TRBJ2-2; D uncertain. Germline-derived CDR1 and CDR2 are MGHDK and SYGVNS. The V gene lost 4 bases and the J gene lost 0 bases, with 6 bases spanning the gap. The CDR3 sequence is 14 residues long. The CDR3 DNA reads TGTGCCAGCAGTGTAGGAGCGAACACCGGGGAGCTGTTTTTT. Amino acid sequence: CASSVGANTGELFF.

This chain connects TRBV6-1 to TRBJ2-5; 8 bases match TRBD2. Trimming cost V 3 bases and J 4 bases; bases outside gene matches: 10. The CDR3 sequence is 16 residues long. The germline V gene has CDR1 MNHNS and CDR2 SASEGT. The DNA for the CDR3 is TGTGCCAGCAGTGAGAAAACAGGGAGCGGGGGAGAGACCCAGTACTTC. Its translation is CASSEKTGSGGETQYF.

J is TRBJ2-7 and V is TRBV11-2; possible D gene TRBD2, 7 bases. The germline V and J ends were trimmed by 0 bases and 4 bases, with 19 bases remaining between them. The CDR3 is 17 amino acids. CDR1 and CDR2 (germline): SGHAT, FQNNGV. The CDR3 sequence is CASSLDLTSRGLYEQYF. DNA of the CDR3: TGTGCCAGCAGCTTAGATCTGACTAGCAGGGGCCTGTACGAGCAGTACTTC.

The chain recombines TRBV19 with TRBJ2-3; maybe TRBD1 (5 bases). V lost 1 base, J lost 6 bases, and 11 bases lay in between. The CDR3 is 14 amino acids. Per the germline V gene, CDR1 is LNHDA and CDR2 is SQIVND (reference sequence). CDR3 nucleotide sequence: TGTGCCAGTAGTATAGCCGCAGGGATGGATACGCAGTATTTT. As protein: CASSIAAGMDTQYF.

The chain links TRBV2 to TRBJ2-2; 9 bases line up with TRBD1. Germline V CDR1 and CDR2: SNHLY, FYNNEI. CDR3 size: 15 residues. Trimming removed 6 bases from V and 3 bases from J; junction bases left unmatched: 5. The CDR3 DNA follows: TGTGCCAGCAGACAGGGGGCGTCGGACACCGGGGAGCTGTTTTTT. Translating it yields CASRQGASDTGELFF.